This T cell receptor (beta chain) emerged from a study of CXCR3-negative and CXCR3-positive naive CD8 T cells. About the study: Per library, roughly 1.4 +/- 0.3 million reads; roughly 150 million TRB reads overall.

CDR1 is SEHNR, CDR2 FQNEAQ, per germline (reference sequence). This CDR3 region has 14 residues. Cells that were CD45RO-CCR7+CD27+CD95- constituted naive CD8+ T cells. Broader study findings: From TRB CDR3 properties, TCR strength was inferred; surface CD5 did not differ between naive subsets. The TRB CDR3s that CXCR3-positive naive cells carried were more hydrophobic than those of CXCR3-negative naive cells. Partial loss of CXCR3 expression followed cryopreservation; most assays used fresh PBMCs.

UMI-tagged TRB cDNA libraries were built via 5' RACE. TCRdb reprocessed the 5' RACE reads, with one entry per CDR3 protein and no DNA. This table holds some 150,000 distinct CDR3 sequences. As to this clonotype: What it binds is not known.

What was sequenced was naive CXCR3+ CD8+ T cells from blood. The subset was: CD45RO-CCR7+CD27+CD95- naive CD8+ T cells expressing CXCR3 (TNR3+). This receptor was obtained from a human donor in good health. Some clones in this sample may be carry-over from other donors' samples. This sequence joins TRBV7-9 and TRBJ1-1; TCRdb indicates TRBD1, and absent DNA this call remains unverified. The CDR3: CASSRGAMNTEAFF.